Below are 18 T cell receptor beta chains sequenced from a single sample in a study of blood T cell repertoires in COVID-19 (dated by TCRdb to 2020 to 2022). Library preparation used the immunoSEQ multiplex PCR assay. TCRdb re-hosts the immuneACCESS table, in-frame sequences only. Its copies lack some clones; in the studies checked, an unresolved V gene accounts for under half of them, and the cause for the rest is not known. This sample holds roughly 86,000 clones; about four fifths were observed only once. The top ten hold roughly 6.3% of the sample. Input material: peripheral blood. The source of these receptors is a man between 60 and 75 years old with acute or convalescent COVID-19.

The chain combines TRBV5-1 with TRBJ1-1, with D possibly TRBD1 on 5 matching bases. The CDR3 is made up of 14 amino acids. Germline CDR1 reads SGHRS; CDR2 reads YFSETQ. The V end lost 0 bases, the J end lost 3 bases, and 9 bases lay between the germline ends. The CDR3 coding sequence is TGCGCCAGCAGCTTGGTAACAGGTGACACTGAAGCTTTCTTT. This codes for CASSLVTGDTEAFF.

The rearrangement joins TRBV6-1 to TRBJ1-2; D is possibly TRBD1 (6 bases). V dropped 2 bases and J dropped 4 bases, with 14 bases sitting between them. Germline V lookup: CDR1 MNHNS, CDR2 SASEGT. This CDR3 is 15 amino acids long. Here the CDR3 reads CASSEPRAGVYGYTF. The CDR3 DNA reads TGTGCCAGCAGTGAACCACGAGCAGGGGTCTATGGCTACACCTTC.

The rearrangement links TRBV9 to TRBJ2-1; 7 bases are a match to TRBD1. The CDR3 totals 14 residues. The ends lost 0 bases at V and 6 bases at J; junction bases unmatched: 3. CDR1 is SGDLS, CDR2 YYNGEE, per germline. The CDR3 reads CASSVDPGGNEQFF. CDR3 sequence (DNA): TGTGCCAGCAGCGTAGATCCAGGGGGCAATGAGCAGTTCTTC.

This chain joins TRBV11-2 and TRBJ1-4, with D tentatively TRBD1 (6 bases). Germline lookup yields CDR1 SGHAT and CDR2 FQNNGV. V was trimmed by 8 bases and J by 0 bases, leaving 13 bases between them. This CDR3 has 15 residues. CDR3 sequence: CASAQQGATNEKLFF. DNA for the CDR3: TGTGCCAGCGCTCAACAGGGCGCAACTAATGAAAAACTGTTTTTT.

The CDR3 DNA follows: TGCAGCGCTGGACAGGGAACATCCTACGAGCAGTACTTC. This gives the protein CSAGQGTSYEQYF. The chain is built from TRBV29-1 and TRBJ2-7; TRBD1 agrees at 8 bases. CDR1 is SQVTM, CDR2 ANQGSEA, per germline. The CDR3 extends over 13 amino acids. The J segment lost 1 base and the V segment lost 7 bases, leaving 6 bases of the junction unmatched.

CDR3 DNA sequence: TGTGCCTGGAGTGTACCGGGGGGTCCAACTAATGAAAAACTGTTTTTT. Translated, it gives CAWSVPGGPTNEKLFF. This chain uses TRBV30 with TRBJ1-4; D might be TRBD1 (5 bases). CDR1 and CDR2 from the germline V gene are GTSNPN and SVGIG (reference sequence). The CDR3 extends over 16 amino acids. With 0 bases removed from V and 0 bases from J, the gap between germline ends came to 11 bases.

The chain recombines TRBV24-1 with TRBJ2-1; TRBD1 matches 10 bases. V was pared by 4 bases and J by 7 bases, with 9 bases of the junction left unmatched. Germline-derived CDR1 and CDR2 are KGHDR and SFDVKD. The length of the CDR3 is 16 residues. The CDR3 DNA sequence: TGTGCCACCAGTGAGATTTCCGGGACAGGGGAAAATGAGCAGTTCTTC. Its translation: CATSEISGTGENEQFF.

The chain recombines TRBV6-5 with TRBJ2-2; tentative D call: TRBD2 (6 bases). The CDR3 runs to 14 residues. V dropped 2 bases and J dropped 4 bases, with 8 bases sitting between them. In germline, CDR1 is MNHEY, CDR2 SVGAGI. CDR3 residues: CASSYAGPTGELFF. The CDR3 coding sequence is TGTGCCAGCAGTTACGCGGGACCCACCGGGGAGCTGTTTTTT.

This clone was detected a few times. V and J are TRBV29-1 and TRBJ2-3; weak D call: TRBD1 (6 bases). V was trimmed by 3 bases and J by 5 bases, leaving 12 bases between them. Looked up from germline, CDR1 is SQVTM and CDR2 is ANQGSEA. The CDR3 extends over 13 amino acids. The CDR3 is CSVDPQTGDTQYF. DNA of the CDR3: TGCAGCGTTGACCCCCAGACAGGAGATACGCAGTATTTT.

The J gene is TRBJ1-1, the V gene TRBV30; 8 nucleotides agree with TRBD1. Germline trimming cut 8 bases from V and 1 base from J; bases unmatched to any gene: 3. Germline CDR1 GTSNPN, CDR2 SVGIG (reference sequence). This CDR3 comprises 12 residues. The CDR3 loop reads CAHGQGNTEAFF. The CDR3 nucleotides are TGTGCCCACGGACAGGGGAACACTGAAGCTTTCTTT. Full variable domain (rest looked up from reference TRBV30 and TRBJ1-1): SQTIHQWPATLVQPVGSPLSLECTVEGTSNPNLYWYRQAAGRGLQLLFYSVGIGQISSEVPQNLSASRPQDRQFILSSKKLLLSDSGFYLCAHGQGNTEAFFGQGTRLTVV.

The count of this clone is one. The chain has TRBV21-1 and TRBJ2-3; the table gives TRBD1 as D, unverified against the DNA. TRBV21-1 is a listed pseudogene. The CDR3 totals 18 residues. The CDR3 loop reads CASSKGGRGQGLTDTQYF. The CDR3 bases are TGTGCCAGCAGCAAAGGGGGAAGGGGACAGGGGCTGACAGATACGCAGTATTTT.

The rearrangement links TRBV6-5 to TRBJ2-1, with 10 positions matching TRBD2. From germline, CDR1 is MNHEY and CDR2 SVGAGI. V was clipped by 8 bases and J by 1 base; unmatched bases: 5. This CDR3 contains 15 residues. The CDR3, as DNA: TGTGCCAGCGGGACTAGCGCCGAGTCCTACAATGAGCAGTTCTTC. Translation gives CASGTSAESYNEQFF.

This clone was counted once. The chain carries TRBV24-1 and TRBJ2-1; the match to TRBD1 covers 7 bases. This CDR3 comprises 14 residues. Germline CDR1 KGHDR, CDR2 SFDVKD. With V trimmed by 6 bases and J by 0 bases, 1 base remained unmatched. CDR3 residues: CATSPGGSYNEQFF. CDR3 DNA sequence: TGTGCCACCAGTCCAGGGGGCTCCTACAATGAGCAGTTCTTC.

The rearrangement joins TRBV7-3 to TRBJ2-3; 10 nucleotides align to TRBD1. The CDR3 sequence is 16 residues long. The germline V gene encodes CDR1 SGHTA and CDR2 FQGTGA. Trimming took 5 bases from V and 5 from J; bases not matched to a gene: 10. CDR3 DNA: TGTGCCAGCAGCCCCCGACCGGGACAGGGGAAAGATACGCAGTATTTT. This codes for CASSPRPGQGKDTQYF.

V is TRBV19 and J is TRBJ1-1; 12 bases are a match to TRBD1. The V gene end was trimmed by 0 bases and the J gene end by 9 bases; junction bases not matched to a gene: 2. The germline gives CDR1 LNHDA, CDR2 SQIVND (reference sequence). CDR3 length: 14 residues. The CDR3 region has the DNA TGTGCCAGTAGTATAGAGGGACAGGGGGCTAAAGCTTTCTTT. Amino acid sequence: CASSIEGQGAKAFF.

This chain connects TRBV6-2 or TRBV6-3 to TRBJ1-2, with 7 bases fitting TRBD1. The CDR3 is 12 residues long. J lost 10 bases, V lost 3 bases, and 5 bases had no gene match. Germline V gene data show CDR1 as MNHEY and CDR2 as SVGEGT. This CDR3 is CASSYPQGTYTF. DNA of the CDR3: TGTGCCAGCAGTTATCCACAGGGGACCTACACCTTC.

CDR3 sequence (DNA): TGTGCCAGCAATCCGGGACAGGGTACCGTCGATGAGCAGTTCTTC. This sequence encodes CASNPGQGTVDEQFF. The chain has TRBV2 and TRBJ2-1, with 9 bases aligning to TRBD1. V gave up 7 bases and J gave up 8 bases; unmatched junction bases: 12. Germline V CDR1 and CDR2: SNHLY, FYNNEI. This CDR3 has 15 amino acids.

This clone was seen only a few times. The rearrangement joins TRBV27 to TRBJ1-2; 12 bases map to TRBD1. The ends lost 4 bases at V and 1 base at J; junction bases unmatched: 7. CDR1 MNHEY and CDR2 SMNVEV come from the germline V gene (reference sequence). CDR3 length: 17 amino acids. DNA of the CDR3: TGTGCCAGCAGTTCCCGGGACAGGGGGCAGGGTAACTATGGCTACACCTTC. Protein product: CASSSRDRGQGNYGYTF.